Listed below are T cell receptor beta chains from one sample, sequenced in a study of CD8+ T cells in alopecia areata. TCRdb's copy holds only in-frame clones and misses some; the assay was immunoSEQ multiplex PCR. This table has 85,000 to 110,000 clones, approximately 90% appearing once. Sequencing was performed on CD8+ T cells sorted from blood, taken at approximately week 30, from a patient treated with tofacitinib. The receptors come from a human donor with alopecia areata. Both conserved end residues are part of each CDR3. D genes are given only for firm matches. Some rows have no size entry. The others give once, few or many, or a class for an expanded clone.

d_call	clone_size	v_call	j_call	cdr3_aa	cdr3_nt
TRBD2	once	TRBV4-1	TRBJ2-7	CASSQGTGTSGRAHEQYF	TGCGCCAGCAGCCAGGGGACCGGGACTAGCGGGAGGGCCCACGAGCAGTACTTC
.	.	TRBV19	TRBJ1-1	CASSTPRTVNTEAFF	TGTGCCAGTAGTACTCCCAGGACAGTCAACACTGAAGCTTTCTTT
TRBD1	.	TRBV29-1	TRBJ1-2	CSVETGQTYGYTF	TGCAGCGTTGAAACGGGACAGACCTATGGCTACACCTTC
.	.	TRBV7-9	TRBJ2-1	CASSLRRGFYSVNEQFF	TGTGCCAGCAGCTTACGTAGGGGGTTCTACTCAGTCAATGAGCAGTTCTTC
TRBD2	.	TRBV27	TRBJ2-7	CASSFQAGGFYEQYF	TGTGCCAGCAGTTTCCAAGCGGGAGGTTTCTACGAGCAGTACTTC
TRBD1	.	TRBV7-9	TRBJ1-4	CASTDREWEKLFF	TGTGCCAGCACGGACAGGGAGTGGGAAAAACTGTTTTTT
.	once	TRBV4-1	TRBJ2-7	CASSQDFPRSGSQGEQYF	TGCGCCAGCAGCCAAGATTTCCCACGATCCGGGTCCCAAGGGGAGCAGTACTTC
TRBD2	.	TRBV5-5	TRBJ2-1	CASSYRGLAVTNPYNEQFF	TGTGCCAGCAGCTATAGGGGACTAGCGGTCACGAACCCCTACAATGAGCAGTTCTTC
TRBD2	.	TRBV7-9	TRBJ2-1	CASSSITSGRPDEQFF	TGTGCCAGCAGCTCTATTACTAGCGGGAGACCGGATGAGCAGTTCTTC
.	.	TRBV14	TRBJ2-5	CASSLQGTIGETQYF	TGTGCCAGCAGCCTACAGGGCACAATCGGGGAGACCCAGTACTTC
.	once	TRBV27	TRBJ2-5	CASSLTGETQYF	TGTGCCAGCAGTTTAACAGGGGAGACCCAGTACTTC
.	.	TRBV9	TRBJ2-7	CASSLDYEQYF	TGTGCCAGCAGCTTGGACTACGAGCAGTACTTC
TRBD2	.	TRBV29-1	TRBJ2-7	CSVGTMGGNEQYF	TGCAGCGTTGGAACCATGGGGGGGAACGAGCAGTACTTC
.	.	TRBV25-1	TRBJ1-1	CASSLRGTEAFF	TGTGCCAGCAGTCTGCGGGGCACTGAAGCTTTCTTT
TRBD1	.	TRBV7-3	TRBJ2-6	CASSLTGTGLSGANVLTF	TGTGCCAGCAGCTTAACCGGGACAGGCCTCTCTGGGGCCAACGTCCTGACTTTC
.	.	TRBV29-1	TRBJ2-7	CSVELIGRGRDYEQYF	TGCAGCGTTGAATTAATCGGAAGAGGCAGAGACTACGAGCAGTACTTC
.	.	TRBV11-2	TRBJ2-5	CASSLEWEETQYF	TGTGCCAGCAGCTTAGAATGGGAAGAGACCCAGTACTTC
.	.	TRBV9	TRBJ2-4	CASSVAGGIQYF	TGTGCCAGCAGCGTAGCTGGAGGCATTCAGTACTTC
TRBD2	few	TRBV10-3	TRBJ2-5	CAISEGREVFQETQYF	TGTGCCATCAGTGAAGGGCGGGAGGTATTCCAAGAGACCCAGTACTTC
.	.	TRBV27	TRBJ2-3	CASSSGLTDTQYF	TGTGCCAGCAGTTCGGGACTCACAGATACGCAGTATTTT
TRBD2	once	TRBV25-1	TRBJ2-1	CASSPPPTSALPYNEQFF	TGTGCCAGCAGTCCACCTCCGACTAGCGCATTACCCTACAATGAGCAGTTCTTC
TRBD1	.	TRBV7-9	TRBJ1-1	CASSFLDRTNTEAFF	TGTGCCAGCAGCTTCCTGGACAGGACGAACACTGAAGCTTTCTTT